This TCR beta chain was documented in a study of blood T cell repertoires in COVID-19. Study-wide context: COVID-19 samples from acute and convalescent phases originated in the United States, Italy and Spain. PBMCs, B-cell-depleted T cells, or T cells were the source of the cDNA or gDNA that made up the material.

The CDR3 extends over 16 amino acids. Germline V lookup: CDR1 KGHSH, CDR2 LQKENI. V gave up 5 bases and J gave up 2 bases, with 17 bases separating them. In the original processing: How many nucleated cells were present was estimated from reference gene primer amplification. Here immunoSEQ multiplex PCR was the method, and the copy in TCRdb shows in-frame clones only, minus some. That table supplies the V and J calls and clone size; D and trimming were determined from the DNA. The sample shows 120,000 to 150,000 clones, 75% to 90% of them seen only once. V and J are TRBV18 and TRBJ2-3; TRBD2 is a possible D gene (6 bases). The receptor comes from a human donor in a cohort sampled during active COVID-19. The sequencing input was peripheral blood. CDR3 in amino acids: CASSRMGGDLTDTQYF. CDR3 coding DNA: TGTGCCAGCTCAAGAATGGGCGGGGACCTCACAGATACGCAGTATTTT.